The sequence of this T cell receptor (beta chain) was determined in a study of CXCR3-negative and CXCR3-positive naive CD8 T cells. Study at large: Summed over all libraries, TRB reads came to about 140 million, with about 1.5 +/- 0.3 million per library.

TRB cDNA libraries were made by UMI-labeled 5' RACE. TCRdb processed the 5' RACE reads again and assigns one entry to each CDR3 protein, with no DNA. The sample shows 65,000 to 90,000 distinct CDR3 sequences, and 0.62% sits with its ten largest clones. This CDR3 has 12 amino acids. A remark on this clonotype: Its antigen is not identified.

Study-wide results and caveats: Naive cells positive for CXCR3 carried more hydrophobic TRB CDR3s than CXCR3-negative ones.

The sequenced material came from naive CXCR3+ CD8+ T cells from blood. Subset meaning: CD45RO-CCR7+CD27+CD95- naive CD8+ T cells expressing CXCR3 (TNR3+). This clonotype was obtained from a human donor in good health. Some clones in this sample may be carry-over from other donors' samples. This sequence joins TRBV12-3 or TRBV12-4 and TRBJ1-1. CDR3 in amino acids: CASKWVGTEAFF.